The present T cell receptor (beta chain) was sequenced within a study of T cells after yellow fever vaccination. V shed 6 bases and J shed 9 bases, with 18 bases lying between them. The germline V gene has CDR1 SQVTM and CDR2 ANQGSEA. The CDR3 sequence is 13 residues long. MiXCR, run by TCRdb on the 5' RACE reads, gives a single entry per CDR3 protein. Of about 360,000 distinct CDR3 sequences in the sample, 6% to 8% were seen once. This sample comprised PBMCs, obtained 5 days after the yellow fever booster vaccination. The J gene is TRBJ2-1, the V gene TRBV29-1, with TRBD1 as a possible D gene (5 bases). The sequence came from a man younger than 40 who received the YFV17D yellow fever vaccine. The CDR3 reads CSVRLDSGTEQFF. CDR3 nucleotides: TGCAGCGTCCGGTTAGACAGTGGCACTGAGCAGTTCTTC.